The 23 T cell receptor beta chains below come from one sample, sequenced in a study of regulatory T cells in long-lasting Graves disease. Time point specified: persistent/refractory GD, antithyroid drugs over 5 years with positive TRAb. Researchers made the TCR library from RNA that was extracted from PBMCs. Researchers made TCR beta libraries by using iRepertoire HTBI primers and running Arm-PCR on CDR3 regions. Each CDR3 protein gets one entry after TCRdb re-called the multiplex PCR reads with MiXCR. The sample lists about 470,000 distinct CDR3 sequences, 20% to 25% occurring once. Sequenced here: peripheral blood mononuclear cells (PBMCs), sampled when the disease was refractory, from a patient treated with antithyroid drugs. The receptors were sampled from a female donor with Graves disease.

The rearrangement links TRBV28 to TRBJ1-2; D is perhaps TRBD1 (6 bases). V lost 6 bases and J 0 bases, leaving 14 bases between the germline ends. Germline assignment: CDR1 MDHEN and CDR2 SYDVKM. The CDR3 is 15 residues long. The CDR3 here is CASRGGPQSNYGYTF. The CDR3 region has the DNA TGTGCCAGCAGGGGGGGGCCTCAATCTAACTATGGCTACACCTTC.

This clonotype was seen many times. The J gene is TRBJ2-2, the V gene TRBV10-1, with D perhaps matching TRBD2 (5 bases). This CDR3 contains 15 residues. V was shortened by 2 bases and J by 0 bases, with 7 bases between the two germline ends. Germline assignment: CDR1 WNHNN and CDR2 SYGVQD (reference sequence). CDR3 coding DNA: TGCGCCAGCAGTGAGAGGCGGGCGAACACCGGGGAGCTGTTTTTT. It translates to CASSERRANTGELFF.

The gene calls are TRBV6-7 and TRBJ2-5; 8 nucleotides agree with TRBD1. TRBV6-7 is an ORF, and what it does is uncertain. The J segment lost 5 bases and the V segment lost 2 bases, leaving 10 bases of the junction unmatched. The CDR3 is 16 amino acids. Written as DNA, the CDR3 is TGTGCCAGCAGTTACCCCGCAGGGGGCATCGGGGAGACCCAGTACTTC. Translated: CASSYPAGGIGETQYF.

In regard to this clonotype: The junction departs from germline at one end; a sequencing error may be responsible. The chain carries TRBV18 and TRBJ2-5; 7 nucleotides match TRBD1. The CDR3 length is 16 residues. The germline CDR1 and CDR2 sequences are KGHSH and LQKENI. CDR3 in amino acids: CASSPRAYRGAETQYF. DNA for the CDR3: TGTGCCAGCTCCCCACGGGCGTACAGGGGAGCAGAGACCCAGTACTTC.

Remarks on this clonotype: A read error may account for a junction end that differs from germline. CDR3 DNA sequence: TGCAGTGCTACCGGGACAGCGGCTTCTCGGGAGCAGCACTTC. It encodes CSATGTAASREQHF. V and J are TRBV20-1 and TRBJ2-7; D might be TRBD1 (7 bases). CDR1 is DFQATT and CDR2 is SNEGSKA in the germline V gene (reference sequence). This CDR3 contains 14 residues.

The gene calls are TRBV6-1 and TRBJ1-4; D possibly corresponds to TRBD1 (6 bases). Germline V gene lookup returns CDR1 MNHNS and CDR2 SASEGT. The CDR3 spans 12 residues. In nucleotides, the CDR3 is TGTGCTACCAAGGGGGGATTCGAAAAACTGTTTTTT. Encoded protein: CATKGGFEKLFF.

In its sample, this clonotype was seen many times. The gene calls are TRBV20-1 and TRBJ1-1; 7 bases fit TRBD1. With 2 bases clipped from V and 5 bases from J, the junction kept 20 bases outside the gene matches. The V gene's germline CDR1 is DFQATT and CDR2 SNEGSKA (reference sequence). The CDR3 length is 18 residues. The CDR3 region has the DNA TGCAGTGCTAGAATTCGCAGGAGGGGGCTACTCGGGACGACTGAAGCTTTCTTT. This encodes CSARIRRRGLLGTTEAFF.

This clonotype occurred many times. The rearrangement joins TRBV28 to TRBJ1-2, with TRBD1 matching over 9 bases. V was clipped by 5 bases and J by 4 bases; unmatched bases: 2. There are 13 residues in the CDR3. Germline CDR1 and CDR2: MDHEN and SYDVKM. CDR3 DNA sequence: TGTGCCAGCAGTGGGACAGGGCTCTATGGCTACACCTTC. It is translated as CASSGTGLYGYTF.

This clonotype showed up many times. The J gene is TRBJ2-7, the V gene TRBV28; 11 nucleotides agree with TRBD2. This CDR3 comprises 12 residues. Trimming at V came to 8 bases and at J to 5 bases, leaving 2 bases not matched to a gene. CDR1 is MDHEN, CDR2 SYDVKM, per germline. Here the CDR3 reads CASGTSGNEQYF. CDR3 nucleotide sequence: TGTGCCAGCGGGACTAGCGGAAACGAGCAGTACTTC.

This clonotype was detected many times. CDR3 bases: TGTGCCAGCAGTTTGGGTAGCGGGACCTCTAACACCGGGGAGCTGTTTTTT. This translates into CASSLGSGTSNTGELFF. The chain links TRBV28 to TRBJ2-2; TRBD2 matches at 8 bases. Trimming at V came to 3 bases and at J to 2 bases, leaving 8 bases not matched to a gene. The CDR3 has 17 residues. From germline, CDR1 is MDHEN and CDR2 SYDVKM.

V is TRBV7-2 and J is TRBJ2-4, with 13 bases that match TRBD2. The V gene's germline CDR1 is SGHTA and CDR2 FQGNSA. The CDR3 runs to 17 residues. The V and J ends lost 8 bases and 3 bases, in that order; junction bases with no gene match: 10. CDR3 bases: TGTGCCAGCCAACGGGGACTAGCGGGACGGGGCAAAAACATTCAGTACTTC. This encodes CASQRGLAGRGKNIQYF.

In its sample, this clonotype was seen once. The genes are TRBV30 and TRBJ1-5, with D possibly matching TRBD1 (5 bases). Germline loops: CDR1 GTSNPN, CDR2 SVGIG (reference sequence). V dropped 2 bases and J dropped 1 base, with 12 bases sitting between them. The CDR3 extends over 15 amino acids. The CDR3 sequence is CAWSPNRDSNQPQHF. The CDR3 coding sequence is TGTGCCTGGAGTCCCAACCGGGACAGCAATCAGCCCCAGCATTTT. Variable domain in full (rest from reference TRBV30 and TRBJ1-5): SQTIHQWPATLVQPVGSPLSLECTVEGTSNPNLYWYRQAAGRGLQLLFYSVGIGQISSEVPQNLSASRPQDRQFILSSKKLLLSDSGFYLCAWSPNRDSNQPQHFGDGTRLSIL.

The chain joins TRBV29-1 to TRBJ2-5; TRBD2 agrees at 7 bases. Trimming at V came to 8 bases and at J to 1 base, leaving 4 bases not matched to a gene. Germline V gives CDR1 SQVTM, CDR2 ANQGSEA. The CDR3 covers 12 residues. In DNA, the CDR3 is TGCAGCTCTGGGGGGGGCCAAGAGACCCAGTACTTC. Translated: CSSGGGQETQYF.

This clonotype was detected many times. The chain couples TRBV12-3 or TRBV12-4 to TRBJ2-2; 7 nucleotides match TRBD1. J lost 2 bases, V lost 5 bases, and 8 bases had no gene match. This CDR3 contains 16 residues. The DNA of the CDR3 is TGTGCCAGCAGTCCGCCGGGACAGTCAAACACCGGGGAGCTGTTTTTT. Its translation is CASSPPGQSNTGELFF.

This clonotype was seen many times. The chain joins TRBV12-3 or TRBV12-4 to TRBJ2-7, with D possibly being TRBD1 (5 bases). V gave up 8 bases and J gave up 4 bases, with 21 bases separating them. This CDR3 is built from 15 residues. CDR3 in amino acids: CASGAGPRVSYEQYF. CDR3 DNA: TGTGCCAGCGGGGCCGGGCCCCGAGTGAGTTACGAGCAGTACTTC.

The V gene is TRBV12-3 or TRBV12-4, the J gene TRBJ2-7, with a possible D match to TRBD2 (5 bases). The CDR3 extends over 14 amino acids. The V gene lost 6 bases and the J gene lost 3 bases, with 15 bases spanning the gap. The CDR3 loop is CASRKSSRNYEQYF. The DNA for the CDR3 is TGTGCCAGCAGGAAGTCTAGCCGAAACTACGAGCAGTACTTC.

This clonotype was recorded many times. This chain joins TRBV27 and TRBJ1-5, with 8 bases fitting TRBD1. The germline CDR1 and CDR2 sequences are MNHEY and SMNVEV (reference sequence). The CDR3 contains 16 residues. With 8 bases clipped from V and 5 bases from J, the junction kept 14 bases outside the gene matches. CDR3 region: CASEGVKQGEDQPQHF. Written as DNA, the CDR3 is TGTGCCAGCGAGGGAGTGAAACAGGGGGAGGATCAGCCCCAGCATTTT.

This sequence joins TRBV19 and TRBJ1-1; D is unresolved. CDR1 and CDR2 from the germline V gene are LNHDA and SQIVND (reference sequence). Deletions cut 6 bases from V and 1 base from J, with 12 bases between. This CDR3 is 14 amino acids long. DNA of the CDR3: TGTGCCAGTAGACCATGGACTTCGAACACTGAAGCTTTCTTT. It translates to CASRPWTSNTEAFF. The full variable domain, rest sourced from reference TRBV19 and TRBJ1-1, is DGGITQSPKYLFRKEGQNVTLSCEQNLNHDAMYWYRQDPGQGLRLIYYSQIVNDFQKGDIAEGYSVSREKKESFPLTVTSAQKNPTAFYLCASRPWTSNTEAFFGQGTRLTVV.

The rearrangement uses TRBV27 and TRBJ2-2; 7 nucleotides align to TRBD1. The J segment lost 0 bases and the V segment lost 4 bases, leaving 5 bases of the junction unmatched. Germline V CDR1 and CDR2: MNHEY, SMNVEV (reference sequence). The CDR3 contains 16 residues. CDR3 residues: CASSSGGVPNTGELFF. The CDR3 DNA reads TGTGCCAGCAGTTCAGGGGGAGTACCGAACACCGGGGAGCTGTTTTTT.

This clonotype came up a few times. The chain joins TRBV12-3 or TRBV12-4 to TRBJ2-2; TRBD1 is a possible D gene (5 bases). The V and J ends lost 6 bases and 1 base respectively, with 12 bases between them. There are 15 residues in the CDR3. Here the CDR3 DNA reads TGTGCCAGCAGCTCGACCAGGGTGAACACCGGGGAGCTGTTTTTT. Residues: CASSSTRVNTGELFF.

This clonotype was observed a single time. This chain joins TRBV5-1 and TRBJ1-1; 11 bases fit TRBD1. The length of the CDR3 is 16 residues. The trim removed 3 bases at V and 0 bases at J, leaving 4 bases unmatched. Germline V gene data show CDR1 as SGHRS and CDR2 as YFSETQ. As DNA, the CDR3 is TGCGCCAGCAGCTCTGGACAGGGGGCCATGAACACTGAAGCTTTCTTT. Translation: CASSSGQGAMNTEAFF.

This clonotype has a handful of counts. This could be a read error, since a much larger clone is one nucleotide away. The rearrangement links TRBV25-1 to TRBJ1-1; no clear D. Trimming shortened V by 6 bases and J by 3 bases, and 2 bases separated the two germline ends. From germline, CDR1 is MGHDK and CDR2 SYGVNS. The CDR3 is made up of 10 amino acids. The CDR3 sequence is CASRHTEAFF. In nucleotides, the CDR3 is TGTGCCAGCAGGCACACTGAAGCTTTCTTT.

In its sample, this clonotype was seen many times. The genes are TRBV12-3 or TRBV12-4 and TRBJ2-5, with 8 positions matching TRBD2. The junction had 0 bases not matched to a gene; V was cut back by 8 bases and J by 1 base. There are 12 residues in the CDR3. The CDR3 nucleotides read TGTGCCAGCCGGGGGGGCCAAGAGACCCAGTACTTC. It specifies CASRGGQETQYF.